Sequencing of this T cell receptor (beta chain) was carried out in a study of T cells in Graves' hyperthyroidism and ophthalmopathy. The CDR3 is 15 amino acids. Germline CDR1 reads SSHAT; CDR2 reads FNYEAQ (reference sequence). Regions amplified from RNA transcripts were the TCR beta CDR3 regions. The HTBI primer set drove a first-round RT-PCR of the TCR CDR3. TCRdb fed the multiplex PCR reads into MiXCR, producing one record per CDR3 protein. The data contain 730,000 or so distinct CDR3 sequences, roughly 20% of them singletons. This clonotype came up many times. The junction does not match germline at one end; this may be a read error. The diagnostic basis comprised clinical symptoms, serum thyroxine and TRAb, thyroid ultrasound and orbital computed tomography.

The rearrangement joins TRBV7-7 to TRBJ2-1, with TRBD2 matching 13 bases. The clonotype originates from a woman aged 50 to 65 with Graves' hyperthyroidism that later progressed to Graves' ophthalmopathy. Sequencing was carried out using blood. CDR3 nucleotides: TGTGCTAGCAGCTCGGGACTAGCGGGAACCAATGAGCAGTTCTTC. Translated, it gives CASSSGLAGTNEQFF.